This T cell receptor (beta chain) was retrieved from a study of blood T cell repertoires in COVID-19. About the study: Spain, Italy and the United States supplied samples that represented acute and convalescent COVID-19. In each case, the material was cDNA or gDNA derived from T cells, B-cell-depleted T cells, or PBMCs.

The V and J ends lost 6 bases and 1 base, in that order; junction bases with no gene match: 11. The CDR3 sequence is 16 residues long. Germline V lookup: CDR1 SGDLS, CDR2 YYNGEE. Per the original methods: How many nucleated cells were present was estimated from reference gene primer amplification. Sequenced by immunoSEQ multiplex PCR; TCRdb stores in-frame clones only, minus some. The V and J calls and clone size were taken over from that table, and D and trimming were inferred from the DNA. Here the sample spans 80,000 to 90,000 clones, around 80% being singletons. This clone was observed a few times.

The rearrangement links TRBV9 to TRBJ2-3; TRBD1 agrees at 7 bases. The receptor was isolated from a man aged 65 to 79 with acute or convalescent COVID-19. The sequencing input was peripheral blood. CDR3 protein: CASNLRQGLGTDTQYF. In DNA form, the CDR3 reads TGTGCCAGCAACTTGAGACAGGGCCTCGGCACAGATACGCAGTATTTT.